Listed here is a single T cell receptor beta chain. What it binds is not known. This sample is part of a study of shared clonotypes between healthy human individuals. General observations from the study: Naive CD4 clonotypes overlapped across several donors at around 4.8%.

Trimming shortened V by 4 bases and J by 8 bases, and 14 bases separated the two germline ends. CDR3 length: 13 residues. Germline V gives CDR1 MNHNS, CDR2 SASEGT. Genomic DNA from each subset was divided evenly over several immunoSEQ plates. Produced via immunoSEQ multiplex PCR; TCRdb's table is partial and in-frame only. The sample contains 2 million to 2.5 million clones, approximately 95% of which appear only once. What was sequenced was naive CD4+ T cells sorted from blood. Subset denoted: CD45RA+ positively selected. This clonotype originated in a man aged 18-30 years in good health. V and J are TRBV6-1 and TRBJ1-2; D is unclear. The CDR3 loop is CASSGPGRGGYTF. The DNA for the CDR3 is TGTGCCAGCAGTGGCCCGGGCAGAGGGGGCTACACCTTC.